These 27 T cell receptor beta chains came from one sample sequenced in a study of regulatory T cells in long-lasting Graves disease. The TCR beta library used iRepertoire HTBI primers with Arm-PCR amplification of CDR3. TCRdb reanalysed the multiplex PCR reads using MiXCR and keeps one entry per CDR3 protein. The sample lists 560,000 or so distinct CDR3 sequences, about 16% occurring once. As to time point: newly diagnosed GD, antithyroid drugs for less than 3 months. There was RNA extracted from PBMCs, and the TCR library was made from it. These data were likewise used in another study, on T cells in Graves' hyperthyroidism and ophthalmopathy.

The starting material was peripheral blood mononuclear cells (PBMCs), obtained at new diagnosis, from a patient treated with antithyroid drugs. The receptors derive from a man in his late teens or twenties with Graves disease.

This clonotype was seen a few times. CDR3 sequence (DNA): TGTGCCAGCAGTGAGGGAGGCGGAGGCTACACCTTC. This gives the protein CASSEGGGGYTF. The rearrangement links TRBV6-1 to TRBJ1-2, with unresolved D. V lost 3 bases to trimming and J lost 8 bases, with 10 bases between them. The CDR3 sequence is 12 residues long. CDR1 is MNHNS, CDR2 SASEGT, per germline.

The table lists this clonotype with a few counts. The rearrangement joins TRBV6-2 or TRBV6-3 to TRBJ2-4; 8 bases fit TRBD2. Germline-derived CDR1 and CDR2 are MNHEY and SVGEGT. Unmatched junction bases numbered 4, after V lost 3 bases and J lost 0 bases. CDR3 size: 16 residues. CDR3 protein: CASSYDLAGAKNIQYF. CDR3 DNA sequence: TGTGCCAGCAGTTATGATCTAGCGGGAGCCAAAAACATTCAGTACTTC.

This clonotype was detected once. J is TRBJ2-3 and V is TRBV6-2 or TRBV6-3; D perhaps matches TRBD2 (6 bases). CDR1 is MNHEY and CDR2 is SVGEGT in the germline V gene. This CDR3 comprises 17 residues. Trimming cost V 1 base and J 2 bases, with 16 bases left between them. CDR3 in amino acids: CASSYWNWGDPTDTQYF. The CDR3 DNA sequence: TGTGCCAGCAGTTACTGGAATTGGGGGGACCCCACAGATACGCAGTATTTT.

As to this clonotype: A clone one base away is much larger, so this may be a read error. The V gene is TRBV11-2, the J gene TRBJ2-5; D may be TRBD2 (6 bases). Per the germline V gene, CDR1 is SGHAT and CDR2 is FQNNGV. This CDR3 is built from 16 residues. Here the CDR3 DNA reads TGTGCCAGCAGCTGGCGGGCGGCTAGCGCTCACAATGAGCTGTTCTTC. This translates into CASSWRAASAHNELFF.

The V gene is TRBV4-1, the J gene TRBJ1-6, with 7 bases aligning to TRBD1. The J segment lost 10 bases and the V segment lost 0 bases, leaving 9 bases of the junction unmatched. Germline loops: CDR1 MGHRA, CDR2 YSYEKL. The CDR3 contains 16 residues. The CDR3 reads CASSQEPGQFRSPLHF. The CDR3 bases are TGCGCCAGCAGCCAAGAGCCGGGACAGTTCAGATCACCCCTCCACTTT.

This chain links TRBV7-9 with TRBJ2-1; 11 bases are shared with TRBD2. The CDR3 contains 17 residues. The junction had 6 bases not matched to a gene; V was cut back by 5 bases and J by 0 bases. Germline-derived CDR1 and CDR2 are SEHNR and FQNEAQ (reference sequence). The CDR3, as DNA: TGTGCCAGCAGCCCTCACGGGACTAGCGGCTCCTACAATGAGCAGTTCTTC. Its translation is CASSPHGTSGSYNEQFF.

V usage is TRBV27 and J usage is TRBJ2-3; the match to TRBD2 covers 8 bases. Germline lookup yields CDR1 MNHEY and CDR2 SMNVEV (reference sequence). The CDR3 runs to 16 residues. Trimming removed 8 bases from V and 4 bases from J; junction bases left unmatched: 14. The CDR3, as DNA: TGTGCCAGCCAGGGGCTGCGACTAGCGATTCCAGATACGCAGTATTTT. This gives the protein CASQGLRLAIPDTQYF.

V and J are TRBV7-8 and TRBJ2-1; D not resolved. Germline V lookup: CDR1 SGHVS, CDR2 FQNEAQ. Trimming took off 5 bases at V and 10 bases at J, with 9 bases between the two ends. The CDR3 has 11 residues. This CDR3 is CASSPLQEQFF. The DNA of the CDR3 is TGTGCCAGCAGCCCGTTGCAGGAGCAGTTCTTC.

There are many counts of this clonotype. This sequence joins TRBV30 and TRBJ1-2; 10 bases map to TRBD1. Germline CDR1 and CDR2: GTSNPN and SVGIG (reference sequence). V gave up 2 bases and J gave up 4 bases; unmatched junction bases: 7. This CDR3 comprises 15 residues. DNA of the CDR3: TGTGCCTGGAGTTTCCCGGGACAGGGGACCTATGGCTACACCTTC. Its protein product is CAWSFPGQGTYGYTF.

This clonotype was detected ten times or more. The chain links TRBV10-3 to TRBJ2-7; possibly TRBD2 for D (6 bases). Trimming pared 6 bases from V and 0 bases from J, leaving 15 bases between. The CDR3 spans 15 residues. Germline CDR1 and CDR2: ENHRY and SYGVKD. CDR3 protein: CAIRMEGALSYEQYF. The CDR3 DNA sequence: TGTGCCATCAGAATGGAGGGAGCCCTCTCCTACGAGCAGTACTTC.

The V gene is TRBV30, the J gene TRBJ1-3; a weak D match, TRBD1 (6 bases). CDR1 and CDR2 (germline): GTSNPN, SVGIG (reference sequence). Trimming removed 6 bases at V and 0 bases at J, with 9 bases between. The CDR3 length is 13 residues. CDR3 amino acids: CACDRSSGNTIYF. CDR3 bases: TGTGCCTGCGACAGGTCCTCTGGAAACACCATATATTTT.

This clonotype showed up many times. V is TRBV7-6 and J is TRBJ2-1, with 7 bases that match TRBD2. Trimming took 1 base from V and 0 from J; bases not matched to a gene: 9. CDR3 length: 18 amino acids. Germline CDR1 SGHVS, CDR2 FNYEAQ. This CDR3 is CASSLERMGGSSYNEQFF. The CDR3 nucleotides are TGTGCCAGCAGCTTAGAAAGGATGGGCGGGAGCTCCTACAATGAGCAGTTCTTC.

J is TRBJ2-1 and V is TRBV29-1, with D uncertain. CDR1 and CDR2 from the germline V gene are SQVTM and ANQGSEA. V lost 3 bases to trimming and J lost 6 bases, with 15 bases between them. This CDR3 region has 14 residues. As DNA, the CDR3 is TGCAGCGTTGACGAAGGGATGGTCCCCAATGAGCAGTTCTTC. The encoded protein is CSVDEGMVPNEQFF.

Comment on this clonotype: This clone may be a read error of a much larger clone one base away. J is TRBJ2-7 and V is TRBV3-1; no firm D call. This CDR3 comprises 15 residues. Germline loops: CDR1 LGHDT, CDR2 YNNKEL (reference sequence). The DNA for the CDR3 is TGTGCCGGCAGCCTGCTGGGGTTCGGTGGATACGAGCAGTACTTC. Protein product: CAGSLLGFGGYEQYF.

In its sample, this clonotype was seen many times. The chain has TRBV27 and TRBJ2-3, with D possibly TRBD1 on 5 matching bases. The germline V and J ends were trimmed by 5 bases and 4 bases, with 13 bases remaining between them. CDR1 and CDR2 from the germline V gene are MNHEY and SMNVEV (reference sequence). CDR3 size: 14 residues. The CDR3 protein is CASSLRDFPDTQYF. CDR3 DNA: TGTGCCAGCAGTCTCAGGGATTTCCCAGATACGCAGTATTTT.

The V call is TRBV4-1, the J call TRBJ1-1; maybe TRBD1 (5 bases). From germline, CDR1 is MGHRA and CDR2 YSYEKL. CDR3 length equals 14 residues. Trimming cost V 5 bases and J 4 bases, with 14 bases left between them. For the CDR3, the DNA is TGCGCCAGCAGCTATTATGGGGGGTCCACTGAAGCTTTCTTT. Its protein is CASSYYGGSTEAFF.

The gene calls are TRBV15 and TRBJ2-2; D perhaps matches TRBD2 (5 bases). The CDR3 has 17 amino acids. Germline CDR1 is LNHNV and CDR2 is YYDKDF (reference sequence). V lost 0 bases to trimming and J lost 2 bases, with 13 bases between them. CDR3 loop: CATSRDPSGPNTGELFF. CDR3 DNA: TGTGCCACCAGCAGAGATCCCAGCGGACCCAACACCGGGGAGCTGTTTTTT.

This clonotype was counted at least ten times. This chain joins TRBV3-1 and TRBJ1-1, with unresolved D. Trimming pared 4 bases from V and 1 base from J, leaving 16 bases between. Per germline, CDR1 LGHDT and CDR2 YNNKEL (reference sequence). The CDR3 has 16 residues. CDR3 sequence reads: CASSLNALLGNTEAFF. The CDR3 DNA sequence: TGTGCCAGCAGCCTCAACGCCCTTCTCGGGAACACTGAAGCTTTCTTT.

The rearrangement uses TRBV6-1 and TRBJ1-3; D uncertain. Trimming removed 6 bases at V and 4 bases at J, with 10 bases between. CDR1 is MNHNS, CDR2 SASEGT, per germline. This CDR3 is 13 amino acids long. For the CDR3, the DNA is TGTGCCAGCAGGCCAGCGGGAGGAAACACCATATATTTT. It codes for CASRPAGGNTIYF.

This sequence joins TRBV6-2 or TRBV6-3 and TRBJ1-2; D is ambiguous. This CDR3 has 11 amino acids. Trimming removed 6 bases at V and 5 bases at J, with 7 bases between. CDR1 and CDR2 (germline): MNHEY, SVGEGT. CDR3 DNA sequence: TGTGCCAGCAGGGACCGATATGGCTACACCTTC. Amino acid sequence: CASRDRYGYTF.

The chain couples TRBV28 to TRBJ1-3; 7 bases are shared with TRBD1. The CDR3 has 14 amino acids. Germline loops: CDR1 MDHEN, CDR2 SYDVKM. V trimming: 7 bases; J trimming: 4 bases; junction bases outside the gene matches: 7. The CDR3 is CASTTSGGGNTIYF. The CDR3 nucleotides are TGTGCCAGCACCACCTCAGGGGGGGGAAACACCATATATTTT.

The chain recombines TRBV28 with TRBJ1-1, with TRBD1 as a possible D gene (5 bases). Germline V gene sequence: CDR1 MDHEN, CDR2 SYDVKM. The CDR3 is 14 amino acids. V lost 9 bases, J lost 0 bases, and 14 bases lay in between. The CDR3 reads CASCSGYLNTEAFF. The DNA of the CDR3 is TGTGCCAGTTGTTCAGGGTATCTGAACACTGAAGCTTTCTTT. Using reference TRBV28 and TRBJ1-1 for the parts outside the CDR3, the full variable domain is DVKVTQSSRYLVKRTGEKVFLECVQDMDHENMFWYRQDPGLGLRLIYFSYDVKMKEKGDIPEGYSVSREKKERFSLILESASTNQTSMYLCASCSGYLNTEAFFGQGTRLTVV.

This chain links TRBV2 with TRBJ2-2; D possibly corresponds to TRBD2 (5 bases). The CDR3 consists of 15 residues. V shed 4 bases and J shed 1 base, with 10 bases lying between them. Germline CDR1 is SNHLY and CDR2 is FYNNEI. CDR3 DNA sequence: TGTGCCAGCAGTGTCGAGCGGCTGAACACCGGGGAGCTGTTTTTT. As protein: CASSVERLNTGELFF.

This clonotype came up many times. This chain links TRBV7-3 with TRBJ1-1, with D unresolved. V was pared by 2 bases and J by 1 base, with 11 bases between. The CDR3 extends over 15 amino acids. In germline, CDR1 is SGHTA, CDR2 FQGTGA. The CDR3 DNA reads TGTGCCAGCAGCTTACTGCCATCGGGGAACACTGAAGCTTTCTTT. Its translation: CASSLLPSGNTEAFF.

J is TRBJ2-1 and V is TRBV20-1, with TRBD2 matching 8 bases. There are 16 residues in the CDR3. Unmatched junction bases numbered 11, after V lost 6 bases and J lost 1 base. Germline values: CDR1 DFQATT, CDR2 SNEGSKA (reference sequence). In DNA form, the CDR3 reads TGCAGTGCCCAGGGGCTAGCGGGTTATTCCTACAATGAGCAGTTCTTC. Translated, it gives CSAQGLAGYSYNEQFF.

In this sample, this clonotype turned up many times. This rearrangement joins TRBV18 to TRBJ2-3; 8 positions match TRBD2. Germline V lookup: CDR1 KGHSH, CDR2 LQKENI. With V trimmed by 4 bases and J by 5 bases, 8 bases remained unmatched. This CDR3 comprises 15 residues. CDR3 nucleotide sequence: TGTGCCAGCTCACGAAGCGGGAGCCGCGGAGATACGCAGTATTTT. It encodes CASSRSGSRGDTQYF.

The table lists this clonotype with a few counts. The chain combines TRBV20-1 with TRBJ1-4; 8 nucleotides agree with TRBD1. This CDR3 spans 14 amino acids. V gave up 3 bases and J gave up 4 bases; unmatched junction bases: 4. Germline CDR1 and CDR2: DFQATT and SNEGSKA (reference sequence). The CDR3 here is CSARGTGRNEKLFF. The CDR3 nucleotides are TGCAGTGCTAGGGGGACAGGCCGTAATGAAAAACTGTTTTTT.